Listed below are T cell receptor beta chains from one sample, sequenced in a study of shared clonotypes between healthy human individuals. Produced via immunoSEQ multiplex PCR; TCRdb's table is partial and in-frame only. The sample consists of over a million clones, 95% to 99% of them appearing once. Sequencing was performed on naive CD4+ T cells sorted from blood. The receptor set was obtained from a man aged 25 to 45 in good health. Both conserved end residues are trimmed from each CDR3. Fields, in order: clone size, J gene, V gene, CDR3 protein. A row's size may be missing; if present it is once, few, many or a size class.

. TRBJ2-5 TRBV19 ASGTGYGETQY
. TRBJ1-3 TRBV18 ASSPRFSGNTIY
once TRBJ2-7 TRBV7-8 ASSKTGATSYEQY
. TRBJ2-7 TRBV11-2 ASSLSARISSTIEQY
once TRBJ1-1 TRBV7-9 ASSSQMNTEAF
. TRBJ2-7 TRBV28 ASSLAGWAEQY
. TRBJ2-3 TRBV19 ASSPTGDGTDTQY
. TRBJ2-7 TRBV5-1 ASSLRTSSPHSYEQY
. TRBJ2-7 TRBV14 ASSPLTSGRAKY
. TRBJ1-1 TRBV5-1 ASSRTGQLLNTEAF
once TRBJ2-7 TRBV2 ASSEGLAASYEQY